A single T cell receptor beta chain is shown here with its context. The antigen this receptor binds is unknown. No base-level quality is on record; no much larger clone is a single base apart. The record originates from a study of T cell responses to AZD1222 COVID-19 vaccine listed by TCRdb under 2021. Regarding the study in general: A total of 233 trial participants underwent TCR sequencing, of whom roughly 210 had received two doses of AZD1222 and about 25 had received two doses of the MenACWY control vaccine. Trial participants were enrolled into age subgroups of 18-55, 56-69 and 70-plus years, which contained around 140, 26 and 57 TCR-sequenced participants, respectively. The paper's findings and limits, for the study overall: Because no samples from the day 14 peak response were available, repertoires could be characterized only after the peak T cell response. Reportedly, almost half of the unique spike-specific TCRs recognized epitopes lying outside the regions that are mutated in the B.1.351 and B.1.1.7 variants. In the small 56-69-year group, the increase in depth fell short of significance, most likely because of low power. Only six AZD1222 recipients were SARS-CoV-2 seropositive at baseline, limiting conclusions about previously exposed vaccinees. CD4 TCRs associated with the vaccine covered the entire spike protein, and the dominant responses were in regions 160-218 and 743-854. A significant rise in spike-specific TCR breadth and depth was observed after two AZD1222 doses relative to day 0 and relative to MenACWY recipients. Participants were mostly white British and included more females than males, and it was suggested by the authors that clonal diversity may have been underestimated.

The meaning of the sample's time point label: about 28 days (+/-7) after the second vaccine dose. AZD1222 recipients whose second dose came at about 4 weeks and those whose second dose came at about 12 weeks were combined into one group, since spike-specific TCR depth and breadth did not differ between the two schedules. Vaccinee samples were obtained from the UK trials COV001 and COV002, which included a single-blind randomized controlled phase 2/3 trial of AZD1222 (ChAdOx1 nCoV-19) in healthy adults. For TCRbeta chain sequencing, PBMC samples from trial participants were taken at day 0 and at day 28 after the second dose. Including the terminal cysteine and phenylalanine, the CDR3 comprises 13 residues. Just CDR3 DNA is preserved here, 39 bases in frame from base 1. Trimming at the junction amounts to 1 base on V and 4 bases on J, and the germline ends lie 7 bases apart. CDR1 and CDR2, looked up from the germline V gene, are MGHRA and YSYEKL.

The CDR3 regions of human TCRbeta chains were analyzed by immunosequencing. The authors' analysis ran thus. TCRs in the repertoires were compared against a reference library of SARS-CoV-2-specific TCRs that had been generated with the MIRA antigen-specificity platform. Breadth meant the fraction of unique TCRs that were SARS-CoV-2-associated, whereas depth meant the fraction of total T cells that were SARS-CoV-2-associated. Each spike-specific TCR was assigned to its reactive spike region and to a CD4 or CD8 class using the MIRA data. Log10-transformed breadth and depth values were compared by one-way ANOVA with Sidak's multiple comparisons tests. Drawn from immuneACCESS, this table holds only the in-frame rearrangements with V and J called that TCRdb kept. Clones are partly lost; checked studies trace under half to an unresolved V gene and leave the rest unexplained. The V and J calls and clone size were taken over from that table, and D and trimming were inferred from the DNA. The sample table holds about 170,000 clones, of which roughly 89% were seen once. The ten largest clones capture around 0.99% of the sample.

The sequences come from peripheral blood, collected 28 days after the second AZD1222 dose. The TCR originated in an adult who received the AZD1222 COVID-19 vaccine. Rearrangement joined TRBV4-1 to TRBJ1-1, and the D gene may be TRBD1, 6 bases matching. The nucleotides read TGCGCCAGCAGCCAAGGACAGGCCACTGAAGCTTTCTTT. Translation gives CASSQGQATEAFF.